This T cell receptor (beta chain) is drawn from a study of spatial heterogeneity in lung cancer. Study-wide background: There were, on average, more than 9.5 raw-read appearances for each unique TCR and UMI combination. Whole-study results and caveats: Higher tumor mutation counts went along with higher counts of expanded intratumoral alpha and beta TCRs.

This clonotype was seen repeatedly, ten times or more. What it recognizes is unknown. Documented time point: sample taken at primary tumor resection. Every molecule of TCR cDNA had its own unique molecular identifier. TCRdb independently ran MiXCR on the 5' RACE reads; one entry per CDR3 protein. This repertoire shows roughly 10,000 distinct CDR3 sequences, just under 6.5% found once; its top ten account for roughly 28%. The sample here was lung tumor tissue, taken at surgery. This clonotype was obtained from a male donor with early-stage non-small cell lung cancer.

The CDR3 protein is CASSKILRNYGYTF. The DNA of the CDR3 is TGTGCCAGCAGTAAAATCCTCCGGAACTATGGCTACACCTTC. V gene TRBV6-2 or TRBV6-3 combines with J gene TRBJ1-2; D gene ambiguous. The CDR3 runs 14 residues. From germline, CDR1 is MNHEY and CDR2 SVGEGT. Trimming took off 5 bases at V and 2 bases at J, with 12 bases between the two ends.